The T cell receptor beta chain under discussion was sequenced for a study of T cells expressing NK-cell markers. Whole-study context: One of eight sequenced donors was HCMV-seronegative; the other seven were seropositive.

With the 5' RACE reads reprocessed, TCRdb shows one record per CDR3 protein and no DNA. This repertoire includes about 400,000 distinct CDR3 sequences. This clonotype was obtained from a woman in her 50s in good health. The sequenced sample was blood T cells: a sorted CD56 or NKG2C T cell subset, CD4+ or CD8+ T cells, or bulk PBMC T cells (not recorded which).

CDR3 loop: CAWSKGEGETQYF. The rearrangement links TRBV30 to TRBJ2-5; TCRdb indicates TRBD2, and absent DNA this call remains unverified. CDR3 length: 13 amino acids. From germline, CDR1 is GTSNPN and CDR2 SVGIG (reference sequence).